The 17 T cell receptor beta chains given below trace back to one sample, sequenced in a study of shared clonotypes between healthy human individuals. Profiled with immunoSEQ multiplex PCR; TCRdb holds only in-frame clones, not every one. The table records around 370,000 clones, approximately 97% of them present only once. Sample: memory CD8+ T cells sorted from blood. Regarding subset: CD45RO+ cells pooled with CCR7-negative TemRA cells. The origin of the receptors is a man aged 25-45 years in good health.

The chain has TRBV18 and TRBJ2-7; D not certain. CDR3 length: 15 amino acids. The germline gives CDR1 KGHSH, CDR2 LQKENI. The germline V and J ends were trimmed by 6 bases and 0 bases, with 15 bases remaining between them. CDR3 nucleotides: TGTGCCAGCTCCCGGGCCCGTATGACCTCCTACGAGCAGTACTTC. Protein sequence: CASSRARMTSYEQYF. The entire variable domain, with the rest obtained from reference TRBV18 and TRBJ2-7, is as follows: NAGVMQNPRHLVRRRGQEARLRCSPMKGHSHVYWYRQLPEEGLKFMVYLQKENIIDESGMPKERFSAEFPKEGPSILRIQQVVRGDSAAYFCASSRARMTSYEQYFGPGTRLTVT.

The chain joins TRBV30 to TRBJ2-7, with TRBD1 matching 7 bases. Trimming took 4 bases from V and 6 from J; bases not matched to a gene: 6. CDR3 length: 12 amino acids. Germline CDR1 is GTSNPN and CDR2 is SVGIG (reference sequence). DNA for the CDR3: TGTGCCTGGAACAGGGGCAGGGCCGAGCAGTACTTC. Its translation is CAWNRGRAEQYF. Using reference TRBV30 and TRBJ2-7 for the parts outside the CDR3, the full variable domain is SQTIHQWPATLVQPVGSPLSLECTVEGTSNPNLYWYRQAAGRGLQLLFYSVGIGQISSEVPQNLSASRPQDRQFILSSKKLLLSDSGFYLCAWNRGRAEQYFGPGTRLTVT.

The V and J genes are TRBV28 and TRBJ2-7; perhaps TRBD1 as D (6 bases). Germline CDR1 is MDHEN and CDR2 is SYDVKM. This CDR3 is built from 13 residues. Deletions cut 6 bases from V and 0 bases from J, with 9 bases between. This CDR3 reads CASSRDNSYEQYF. The CDR3, as DNA: TGTGCCAGCAGCCGGGACAACTCCTACGAGCAGTACTTC.

The chain recombines TRBV6-1 with TRBJ1-1, with D possibly being TRBD1 (6 bases). CDR1 and CDR2 from the germline V gene are MNHNS and SASEGT. This CDR3 region has 12 residues. Trimming pared 8 bases from V and 1 base from J, leaving 8 bases between. CDR3 sequence: CASLQGNTEAFF. The CDR3 coding sequence is TGTGCCAGCTTACAGGGGAACACTGAAGCTTTCTTT.

J is TRBJ2-7 and V is TRBV27; D is unclear. The V gene's germline CDR1 is MNHEY and CDR2 SMNVEV (reference sequence). CDR3 length equals 14 residues. V dropped 0 bases and J dropped 2 bases, with 8 bases sitting between them. The CDR3 protein is CASSLSAQTYEQYF. Here the CDR3 DNA reads TGTGCCAGCAGTTTATCGGCCCAGACCTACGAGCAGTACTTC.

The rearrangement joins TRBV4-1 to TRBJ2-1, with 9 positions matching TRBD2. Germline-derived CDR1 and CDR2 are MGHRA and YSYEKL. J lost 9 bases, V lost 1 base, and 4 bases had no gene match. The CDR3 spans 14 residues. Here the CDR3 reads CASSQVSGSGEQFF. CDR3 coding DNA: TGCGCCAGCAGCCAAGTTAGCGGGAGCGGTGAGCAGTTCTTC.

The chain recombines TRBV30 with TRBJ1-2; no reliable D call. The CDR3 spans 11 residues. Between the trimmed V and J ends, which lost 4 bases and 4 bases, there was a span of 7 bases. The germline gives CDR1 GTSNPN, CDR2 SVGIG (reference sequence). The CDR3 DNA follows: TGTGCCTGGACACAGATCTATGGCTACACCTTC. This translates into CAWTQIYGYTF.

The V and J genes are TRBV7-2 and TRBJ2-1; D perhaps matches TRBD2 (5 bases). Between the trimmed V and J ends, which lost 1 base and 2 bases, there was a span of 9 bases. This CDR3 has 15 residues. Germline assignment: CDR1 SGHTA and CDR2 FQGNSA. The CDR3 is CASSLGAEPYNEQFF. CDR3 bases: TGTGCCAGCAGCTTAGGAGCGGAGCCCTACAATGAGCAGTTCTTC.

V is TRBV10-3 and J is TRBJ2-3; 8 bases line up with TRBD2. Germline loops: CDR1 ENHRY, CDR2 SYGVKD. This CDR3 has 14 amino acids. Trimming at V came to 4 bases and at J to 0 bases, leaving 0 bases not matched to a gene. DNA for the CDR3: TGTGCCATCAGTGCTAGCGGGAGCACAGATACGCAGTATTTT. Translating it yields CAISASGSTDTQYF.

The chain employs TRBV28 and TRBJ1-2; 8 nucleotides agree with TRBD1. Germline loops: CDR1 MDHEN, CDR2 SYDVKM. V lost 6 bases to trimming and J lost 5 bases; unmatched junction nucleotides: 14. The CDR3 has 16 amino acids. The chain's CDR3 is CASSPRGSGGAYGYTF. The CDR3 bases are TGTGCCAGCAGCCCACGAGGGTCAGGGGGCGCTTATGGCTACACCTTC.

This clone was seen just once. Additional DNA sequences in this sample encode the identical CDR3. In DNA, the CDR3 is TGCGCCAGCAGCTTGGGGCTAGCGGCTTACAATGAGCAGTTCTTC. This encodes CASSLGLAAYNEQFF. The genes are TRBV5-1 and TRBJ2-1; 7 nucleotides align to TRBD2. Germline V gene data show CDR1 as SGHRS and CDR2 as YFSETQ. The V gene end was trimmed by 0 bases and the J gene end by 4 bases; junction bases not matched to a gene: 4. The CDR3 is 15 residues long. Full variable domain (outside the CDR3, taken from reference TRBV5-1 and TRBJ2-1): KAGVTQTPRYLIKTRGQQVTLSCSPISGHRSVSWYQQTPGQGLQFLFEYFSETQRNKGNFPGRFSGRQFSNSRSEMNVSTLELGDSALYLCASSLGLAAYNEQFFGPGTRLTVL.

The chain uses TRBV6-1 and TRBJ2-1, with D perhaps given as TRBD1 or TRBD2 (7 bases each). Germline V CDR1 and CDR2: MNHNS, SASEGT. Trimming cost V 11 bases and J 2 bases, with 19 bases left between them. CDR3 length equals 15 residues. CDR3 loop: CAAGGGLVTYNEQFF. CDR3 DNA: TGTGCCGCAGGGGGGGGCCTCGTGACCTACAATGAGCAGTTCTTC.

The chain links TRBV4-1 to TRBJ1-4; possible D gene TRBD1, 5 bases. Trimming stripped 3 bases from V and 5 bases from J, with 16 bases between. Germline V lookup: CDR1 MGHRA, CDR2 YSYEKL. The CDR3 is 16 residues long. CDR3 region: CASSQKGHLPNEKLFF. CDR3 DNA sequence: TGCGCCAGCAGCCAGAAGGGGCACCTACCAAATGAAAAACTGTTTTTT.

This clone was counted a single time. The chain couples TRBV2 to TRBJ2-3; 9 nucleotides match TRBD2. The CDR3 consists of 14 residues. The V gene end was trimmed by 8 bases and the J gene end by 5 bases; junction bases not matched to a gene: 8. Germline V gene data show CDR1 as SNHLY and CDR2 as FYNNEI. The DNA for the CDR3 is TGTGCCAGCGATCCTAGCGGGATAGTAGATACGCAGTATTTT. Its protein is CASDPSGIVDTQYF.

The chain uses TRBV5-4 and TRBJ2-2; 10 bases match TRBD2. CDR1 is SGHNT and CDR2 is YYREEE in the germline V gene (reference sequence). The CDR3 loop spans 15 amino acids. The V gene end was trimmed by 5 bases and the J gene end by 5 bases; junction bases not matched to a gene: 6. The CDR3 region is CASSMGGLATGELFF. CDR3 DNA: TGTGCCAGCAGTATGGGGGGACTAGCGACCGGGGAGCTGTTTTTT. Looking up the rest from reference TRBV5-4 and TRBJ2-2 gives the full variable domain: ETGVTQSPTHLIKTRGQQVTLRCSSQSGHNTVSWYQQALGQGPQFIFQYYREEENGRGNFPPRFSGLQFPNYSSELNVNALELDDSALYLCASSMGGLATGELFFGEGSRLTVL.

The genes are TRBV10-2 and TRBJ2-2; the D is unclear. There are 13 residues in the CDR3. Looked up from germline, CDR1 is WSHSY and CDR2 is SAAADI. The V gene lost 8 bases and the J gene lost 0 bases, with 7 bases spanning the gap. The CDR3 coding sequence is TGCGCCAGCCTTCGTGCGAACACCGGGGAGCTGTTTTTT. It translates to CASLRANTGELFF.

The chain joins TRBV7-9 to TRBJ1-1; D perhaps matches TRBD1 (5 bases). Per the germline V gene, CDR1 is SEHNR and CDR2 is FQNEAQ (reference sequence). V shed 5 bases and J shed 7 bases, with 17 bases lying between them. The CDR3 runs 14 residues. The CDR3 region has the DNA TGTGCCAGCAGCGCGGGACCCCTACGGCGTGAAGCTTTCTTT. This sequence encodes CASSAGPLRREAFF.